This T cell receptor (beta chain) came from a study of T cells in Graves' hyperthyroidism and ophthalmopathy. The source material, RNA transcripts, was used to amplify TCR beta CDR3 regions. The primer set for the first-round RT-PCR of the TCR CDR3 was HTBI. TCRdb fed the multiplex PCR reads into MiXCR, producing one record per CDR3 protein. The sample has over 90,000 distinct CDR3 sequences, approximately 50% seen once. The V and J ends lost 5 bases and 0 bases respectively, with 10 bases between them. This CDR3 is built from 14 residues. Germline lookup yields CDR1 KGHSH and CDR2 LQKENI. The chain recombines TRBV18 with TRBJ1-1, with D unclear. The TCR sequence derives from a man aged 35-49 years with Graves' hyperthyroidism. The source material was blood. The chain's CDR3 is CASSASSMNTEAFF. As DNA, the CDR3 is TGTGCCAGCTCAGCTAGTTCCATGAACACTGAAGCTTTCTTT.